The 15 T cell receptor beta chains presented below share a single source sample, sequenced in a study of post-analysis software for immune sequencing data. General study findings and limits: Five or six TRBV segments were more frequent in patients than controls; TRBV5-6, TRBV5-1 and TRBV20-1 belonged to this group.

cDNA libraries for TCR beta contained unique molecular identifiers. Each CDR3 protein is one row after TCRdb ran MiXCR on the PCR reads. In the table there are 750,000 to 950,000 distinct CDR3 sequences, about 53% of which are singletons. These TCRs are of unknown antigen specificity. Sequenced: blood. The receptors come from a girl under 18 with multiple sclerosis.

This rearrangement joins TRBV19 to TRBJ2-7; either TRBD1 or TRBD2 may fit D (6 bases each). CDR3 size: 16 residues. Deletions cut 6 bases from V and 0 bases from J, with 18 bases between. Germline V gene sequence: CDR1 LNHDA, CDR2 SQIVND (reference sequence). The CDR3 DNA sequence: TGTGCCAGTAGCCACCCTGGGGGGCGAGGCTCCTACGAGCAGTACTTC. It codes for CASSHPGGRGSYEQYF.

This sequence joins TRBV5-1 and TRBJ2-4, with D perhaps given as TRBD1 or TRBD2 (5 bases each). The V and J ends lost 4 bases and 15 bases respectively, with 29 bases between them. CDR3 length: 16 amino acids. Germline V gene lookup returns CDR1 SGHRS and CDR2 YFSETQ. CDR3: CASSPFGGSTLNAGYF. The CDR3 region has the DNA TGCGCCAGCAGCCCTTTTGGGGGATCTACCCTAAATGCGGGGTACTTC.

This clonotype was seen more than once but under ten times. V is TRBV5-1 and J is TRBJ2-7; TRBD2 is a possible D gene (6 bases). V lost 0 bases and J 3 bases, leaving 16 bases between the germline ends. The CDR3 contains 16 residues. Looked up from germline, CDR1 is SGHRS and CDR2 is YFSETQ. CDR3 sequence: CASSLAISGVNYEQYF. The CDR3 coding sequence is TGCGCCAGCAGCTTGGCCATATCGGGAGTGAACTACGAGCAGTACTTC.

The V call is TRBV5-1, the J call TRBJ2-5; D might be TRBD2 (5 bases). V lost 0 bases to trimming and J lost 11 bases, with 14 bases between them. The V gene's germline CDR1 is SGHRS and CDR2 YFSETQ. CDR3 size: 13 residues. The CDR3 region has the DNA TGCGCCAGCAGCTTGGTCCCGGCGGAGGAGCAGTACTTC. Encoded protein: CASSLVPAEEQYF.

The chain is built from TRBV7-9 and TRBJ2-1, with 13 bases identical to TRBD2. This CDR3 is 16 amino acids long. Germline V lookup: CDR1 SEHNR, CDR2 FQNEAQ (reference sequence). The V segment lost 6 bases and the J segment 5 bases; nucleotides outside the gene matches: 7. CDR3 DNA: TGTGCCAGCAGGCGGACTAGCGGGAGTAAAGACAATGAGCAGTTCTTC. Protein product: CASRRTSGSKDNEQFF.

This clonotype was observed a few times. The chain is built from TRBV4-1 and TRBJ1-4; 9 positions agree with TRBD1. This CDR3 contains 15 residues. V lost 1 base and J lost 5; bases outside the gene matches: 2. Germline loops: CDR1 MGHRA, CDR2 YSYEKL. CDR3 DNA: TGCGCCAGCAGCCAAGGCGGGACAGGGAATGAAAAACTGTTTTTT. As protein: CASSQGGTGNEKLFF.

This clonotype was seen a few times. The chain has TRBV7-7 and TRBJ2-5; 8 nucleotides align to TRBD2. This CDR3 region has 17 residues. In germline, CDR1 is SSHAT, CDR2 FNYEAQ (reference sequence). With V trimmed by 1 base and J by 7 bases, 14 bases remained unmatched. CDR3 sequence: CASSLDGTSASKGTQYF. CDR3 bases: TGTGCCAGCAGCTTAGATGGGACTAGTGCCAGCAAAGGGACCCAGTACTTC. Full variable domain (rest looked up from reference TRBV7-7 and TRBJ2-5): GAGVSQSPRYKVTKRGQDVTLRCDPISSHATLYWYQQALGQGPEFLTYFNYEAQPDKSGLPSDRFSAERPEGSISTLTIQRTEQRDSAMYRCASSLDGTSASKGTQYFGPGTRLLVL.

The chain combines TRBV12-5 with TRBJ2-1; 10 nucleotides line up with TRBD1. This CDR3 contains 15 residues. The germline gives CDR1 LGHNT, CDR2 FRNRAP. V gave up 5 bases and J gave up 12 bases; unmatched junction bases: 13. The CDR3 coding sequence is TGTGCTAGTGGTCCCCCGCCGGGACAGGGGACGGGGCAGTTCTTC. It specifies CASGPPPGQGTGQFF.

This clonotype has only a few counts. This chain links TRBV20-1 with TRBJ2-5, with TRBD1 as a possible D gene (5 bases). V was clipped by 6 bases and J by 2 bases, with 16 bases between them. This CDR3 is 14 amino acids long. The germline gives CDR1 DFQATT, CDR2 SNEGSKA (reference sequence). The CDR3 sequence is CSAAGNSTQETQYF. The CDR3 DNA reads TGCAGTGCCGCAGGGAATTCAACGCAAGAGACCCAGTACTTC.

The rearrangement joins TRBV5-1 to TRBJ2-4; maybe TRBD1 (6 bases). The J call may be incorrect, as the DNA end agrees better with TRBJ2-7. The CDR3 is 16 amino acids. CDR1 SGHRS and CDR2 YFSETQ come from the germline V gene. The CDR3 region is CASSLEPRGLLYEQYF. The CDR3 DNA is TGCGCCAGCAGCTTGGAGCCCAGGGGATTATTGTACGAGCAGTACTTC.

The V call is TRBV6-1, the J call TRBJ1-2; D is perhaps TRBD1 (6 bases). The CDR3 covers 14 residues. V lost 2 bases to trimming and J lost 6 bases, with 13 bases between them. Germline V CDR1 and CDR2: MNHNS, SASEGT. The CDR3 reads CASSERQGNHGYTF. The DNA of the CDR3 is TGTGCCAGCAGTGAAAGGCAGGGGAACCATGGCTACACCTTC.

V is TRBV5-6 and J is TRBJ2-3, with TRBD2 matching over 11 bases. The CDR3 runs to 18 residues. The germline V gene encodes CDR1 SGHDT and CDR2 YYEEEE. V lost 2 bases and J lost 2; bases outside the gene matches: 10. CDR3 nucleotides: TGTGCCAGCAGCTTACCGGGACTAGCGGAGCTTATCACAGATACGCAGTATTTT. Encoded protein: CASSLPGLAELITDTQYF.

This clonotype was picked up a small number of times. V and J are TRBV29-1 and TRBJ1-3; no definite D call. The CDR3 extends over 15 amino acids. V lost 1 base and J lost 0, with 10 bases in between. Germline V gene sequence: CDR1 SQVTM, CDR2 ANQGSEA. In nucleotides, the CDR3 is TGCAGCGTTGAAGGGGGTCCGAACTCTGGAAACACCATATATTTT. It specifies CSVEGGPNSGNTIYF. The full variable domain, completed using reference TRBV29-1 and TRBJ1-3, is SAVISQKPSRDICQRGTSLTIQCQVDSQVTMMFWYRQQPGQSLTLIATANQGSEATYESGFVIDKFPISRPNLTFSTLTVSNMSPEDSSIYLCSVEGGPNSGNTIYFGEGSWLTVV.

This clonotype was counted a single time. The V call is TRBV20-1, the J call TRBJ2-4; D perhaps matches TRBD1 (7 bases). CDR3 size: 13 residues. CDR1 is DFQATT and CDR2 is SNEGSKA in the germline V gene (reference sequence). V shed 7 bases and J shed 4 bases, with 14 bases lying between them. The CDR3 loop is CSGQTGRKNIQYF. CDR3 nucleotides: TGCAGTGGGCAGACAGGGAGGAAAAACATTCAGTACTTC.

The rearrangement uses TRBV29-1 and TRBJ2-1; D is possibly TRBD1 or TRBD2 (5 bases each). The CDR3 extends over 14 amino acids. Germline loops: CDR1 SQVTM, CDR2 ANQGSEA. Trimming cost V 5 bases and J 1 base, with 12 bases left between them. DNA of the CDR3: TGCAGCGTTCTAGGGACCGCTTCCTACAATGAGCAGTTCTTC. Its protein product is CSVLGTASYNEQFF.